Here is one TCR beta chain with its context. Its matching antigen is unknown. This likely comes from a read error, as the CDR3 has no conserved phenylalanine or tryptophan at its end. Because the CDR3's place on the DNA is in doubt, the DNA is left out and the CDR3 is given as listed by TCRdb. The sample belongs to a study of CD8+CD57+ T cells in acquired aplastic anemia. Genomic DNA provided the template from which TCR beta VDJ and CDR3 profiles were obtained. From the reads, TCRdb called clonotypes with MiXCR, one entry per CDR3 protein. The table shows roughly 250,000 distinct CDR3 sequences, with 82% occurring only once. From germline, CDR1 is SGHVS and CDR2 FQNEAQ. Termini included, the CDR3 measures 12 amino acids. Previously, flow cytometry had revealed CD8+CD57+ cell expansion in the patients chosen for sequencing. Study-wide findings and caveats: A set of roughly 27 CD8+ CDR3 sequences was shared between patients and controls, and these sequences appeared highly expressed in patients.

The chain uses TRBV7-8 and TRBJ2-4; the DNA was not used to check the table's D call, TRBD2. Sequences were obtained from sorted CD4+, CD8+, or CD8+CD57+ T cells (not recorded which) from PBMCs. This receptor was taken from a human donor with aplastic anemia. The chain's CDR3 is CASSLAGSLDTY.